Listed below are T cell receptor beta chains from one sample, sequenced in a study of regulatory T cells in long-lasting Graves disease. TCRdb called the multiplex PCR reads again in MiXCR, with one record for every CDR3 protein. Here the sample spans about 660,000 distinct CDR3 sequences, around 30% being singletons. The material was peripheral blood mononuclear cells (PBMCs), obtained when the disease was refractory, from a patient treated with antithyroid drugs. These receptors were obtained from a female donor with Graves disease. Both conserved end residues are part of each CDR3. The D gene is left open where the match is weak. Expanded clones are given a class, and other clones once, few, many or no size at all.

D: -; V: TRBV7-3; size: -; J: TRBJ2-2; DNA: TGTGCCAGCAGCTTGCCGCCGTGCACCGGGGAGCTGTTTTTT; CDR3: CASSLPPCTGELFF
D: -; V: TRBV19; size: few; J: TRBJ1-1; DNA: TGTGCCAGTAGTAGAAACAGGAACACTGAAGCTTTCTTT; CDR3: CASSRNRNTEAFF
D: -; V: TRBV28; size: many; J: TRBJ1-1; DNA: TGTGCCAGCAGTTTCACGGTAACTGAAGCTTTCTTT; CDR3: CASSFTVTEAFF
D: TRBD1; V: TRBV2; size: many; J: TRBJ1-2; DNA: TGTGCCAGCAGGGGGACAGGGGCCTATGGCTACACCTTC; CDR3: CASRGTGAYGYTF
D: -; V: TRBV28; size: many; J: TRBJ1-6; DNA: TGTGCCAGCAGTTTTACAGATAATTCACCCCTCCACTTT; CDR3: CASSFTDNSPLHF
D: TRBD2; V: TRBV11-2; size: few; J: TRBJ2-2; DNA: TGTGCCAGCAGCTTAGTTGAGCGGGGCCACCGGGAGCTGTTTTTT; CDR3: CASSLVERGHRELFF
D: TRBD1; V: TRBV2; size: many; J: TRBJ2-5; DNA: TGTGCCAGCAGTGAGTGGACAGGGAAACAAGAGACCCAGTACTTC; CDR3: CASSEWTGKQETQYF
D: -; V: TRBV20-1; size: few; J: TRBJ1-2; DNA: TGCAGTGCTAGAGATCACGGGAGGGAGGGCTACACCTTC; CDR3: CSARDHGREGYTF
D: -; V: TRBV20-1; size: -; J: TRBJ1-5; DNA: TGCAATGCTAGAGGAGGGTTTAGTCCTCCAAGGCAGCCCCAGCATTTT; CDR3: CNARGGFSPPRQPQHF
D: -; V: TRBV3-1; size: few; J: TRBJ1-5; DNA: TGTGCCAGCAGCCAAGATCCGCAGGCCCATCAGCCCCAGCATTTT; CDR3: CASSQDPQAHQPQHF
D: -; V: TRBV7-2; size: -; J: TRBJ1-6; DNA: TGTGCCAGCAGCCAGAGACACATCTCCTATAATTCACCCCTCCACTTT; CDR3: CASSQRHISYNSPLHF
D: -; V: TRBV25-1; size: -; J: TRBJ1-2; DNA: TGTGCCAGCAGTGAATTAGTGGGGGGCTATGGCTACACCTTC; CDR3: CASSELVGGYGYTF
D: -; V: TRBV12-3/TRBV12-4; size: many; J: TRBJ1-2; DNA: TGTGCCAGCAGTCGGGACGGACCGGGGGAGGATAACTATGGCTACACCTTC; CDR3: CASSRDGPGEDNYGYTF
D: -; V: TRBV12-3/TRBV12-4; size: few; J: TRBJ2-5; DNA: TGTGCCAGCAGTCTACGTAGTACAGAAGAGACCCAGTACTTC; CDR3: CASSLRSTEETQYF
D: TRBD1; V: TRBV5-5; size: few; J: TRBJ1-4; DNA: TGTGCCAGCAGCTTAAACAGGGGGCTAAATGAAAAACTGTTTTTT; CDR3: CASSLNRGLNEKLFF
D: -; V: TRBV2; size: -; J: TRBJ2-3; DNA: TGTGCCAGCAGTGAATTTGTTGTAGTAGGGGATACGCAGTATTTT; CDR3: CASSEFVVVGDTQYF
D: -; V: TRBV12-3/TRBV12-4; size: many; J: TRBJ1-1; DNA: TGTGCCAGCAGTTGGGTTGGGGGGAACACTGAAGCTTTCTTT; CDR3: CASSWVGGNTEAFF
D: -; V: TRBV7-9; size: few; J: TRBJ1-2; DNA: TGTGCCAGCAGCCGGGTTTTATATGGCTACACCTTC; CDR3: CASSRVLYGYTF
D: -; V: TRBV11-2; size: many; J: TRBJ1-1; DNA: TGTGCCAGCAGCTTCCTCGAGGGGACTGAAGCTTTCTTT; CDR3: CASSFLEGTEAFF
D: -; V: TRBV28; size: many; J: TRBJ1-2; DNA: TGTGCCAGCAGAGGACTGCTGGGGCCTACCTATGGCTACACCTTC; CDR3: CASRGLLGPTYGYTF
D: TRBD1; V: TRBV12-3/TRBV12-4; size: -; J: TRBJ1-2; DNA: TGTGCCAGCAGTTTTGAGACAGGGGCCTCGGGAGGCTACACCTTC; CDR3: CASSFETGASGGYTF
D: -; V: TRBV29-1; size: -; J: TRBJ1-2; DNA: TGCAGCGTTAGGGGCGGCGACTATGGCTACACCTTC; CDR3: CSVRGGDYGYTF
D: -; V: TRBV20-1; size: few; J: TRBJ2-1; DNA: TGCAGTGCTAGAGGGCCCTACAATGAGCAGTTCTTC; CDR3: CSARGPYNEQFF
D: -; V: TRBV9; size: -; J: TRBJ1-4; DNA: TGTGCCAGCAGCGTATCTTGGGTTGGTGAAAAACTGTTTTTT; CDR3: CASSVSWVGEKLFF
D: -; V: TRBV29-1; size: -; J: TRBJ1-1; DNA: TGCAGCGTTGCCGTGGCTGGGAACACTGAAGCTTTCTTT; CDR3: CSVAVAGNTEAFF
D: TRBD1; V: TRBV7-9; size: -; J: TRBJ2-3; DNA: TGTGCCAGCAGCGAGACCGGGACAGGGATGGATACGCAGTATTTT; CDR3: CASSETGTGMDTQYF
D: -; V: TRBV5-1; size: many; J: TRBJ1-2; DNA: TGTGCCAGCAGTTTTCCGGGCTATGGCTACACCTTC; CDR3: CASSFPGYGYTF
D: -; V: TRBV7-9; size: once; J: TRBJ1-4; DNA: TGTGCCAGCAGCCCTGCCGGGGGGACTAATGAAAAACTGTTTTTT; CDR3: CASSPAGGTNEKLFF
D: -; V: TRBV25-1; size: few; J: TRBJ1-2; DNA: TGTGCCAGCATGAAGGGGGTATTTGACTACACCTTC; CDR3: CASMKGVFDYTF
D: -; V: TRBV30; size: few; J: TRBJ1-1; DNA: TGTGCCTGGACTTCGGAGCGGGATGAAGCTTTCTTT; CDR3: CAWTSERDEAFF
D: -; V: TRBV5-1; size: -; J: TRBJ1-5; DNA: TGCGCCAGCAGCTCGTTGCCAGGAAGCAATCAGCCCCAGCATTTT; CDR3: CASSSLPGSNQPQHF
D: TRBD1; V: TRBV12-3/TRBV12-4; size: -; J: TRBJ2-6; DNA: TGTGCCAGCAGTAGGGCAGGGGGCTCTGGGGCCAACGTCCTGACTTTC; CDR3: CASSRAGGSGANVLTF
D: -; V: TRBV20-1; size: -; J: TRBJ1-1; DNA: TGCAGTGCCGAACAGGTCCTGAACACTGAAGCTTTCTTT; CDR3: CSAEQVLNTEAFF
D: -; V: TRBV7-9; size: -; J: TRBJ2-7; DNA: TGTGCCAGCAGCTTTTACGGCGGGAAGCGGGACGAGCAGTACTTC; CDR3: CASSFYGGKRDEQYF
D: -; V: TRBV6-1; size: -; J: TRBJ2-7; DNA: TGTGCCAGCAGTGTCTACGGGACGGCAACCTACGAGCAGTACTTC; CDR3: CASSVYGTATYEQYF
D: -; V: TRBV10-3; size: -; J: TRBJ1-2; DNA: TGTGCCATCAGTGAAACTGGGGATTATGGCTACACCTTC; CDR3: CAISETGDYGYTF
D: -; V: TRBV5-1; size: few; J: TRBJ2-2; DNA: TGCGCCAGCAGCTTGGGACTGACGGGGACCGGGGAACTGTTTTTT; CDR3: CASSLGLTGTGELFF
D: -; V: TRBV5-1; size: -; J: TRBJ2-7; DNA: TGCGCCAGCAGCCCTCGAAGGGGTACCTCCTACGAGCAGTACTTC; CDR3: CASSPRRGTSYEQYF
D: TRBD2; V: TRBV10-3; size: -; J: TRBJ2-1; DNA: TGTGCCACGGGTGGGGGGGGAAAGGATGAGCAGTTCTTC; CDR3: CATGGGGKDEQFF
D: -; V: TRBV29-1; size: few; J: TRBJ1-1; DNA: TGCAGCGCCCTGGTGACGGAAGCTTTCTTT; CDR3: CSALVTEAFF
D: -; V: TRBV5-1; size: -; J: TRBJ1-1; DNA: TGCGCCAGCAGCTTGGACAGAGAATTGGATGAAGCTTTCTTT; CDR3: CASSLDRELDEAFF
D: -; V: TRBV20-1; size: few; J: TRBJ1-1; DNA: TGCAGTGCTAGACTACAGGGACCGAACACTGAAGCTTTCTTT; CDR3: CSARLQGPNTEAFF
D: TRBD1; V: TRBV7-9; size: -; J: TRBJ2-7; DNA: TGTGCCAGCAGCTTAGCGGGACAGAAGCCTTACGAGCAGTACTTC; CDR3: CASSLAGQKPYEQYF
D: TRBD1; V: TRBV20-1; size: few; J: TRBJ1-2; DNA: TGCAGTGCTCCTCCGGGACAGGGGGCTACTAACTATGGCTACACCTTC; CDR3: CSAPPGQGATNYGYTF